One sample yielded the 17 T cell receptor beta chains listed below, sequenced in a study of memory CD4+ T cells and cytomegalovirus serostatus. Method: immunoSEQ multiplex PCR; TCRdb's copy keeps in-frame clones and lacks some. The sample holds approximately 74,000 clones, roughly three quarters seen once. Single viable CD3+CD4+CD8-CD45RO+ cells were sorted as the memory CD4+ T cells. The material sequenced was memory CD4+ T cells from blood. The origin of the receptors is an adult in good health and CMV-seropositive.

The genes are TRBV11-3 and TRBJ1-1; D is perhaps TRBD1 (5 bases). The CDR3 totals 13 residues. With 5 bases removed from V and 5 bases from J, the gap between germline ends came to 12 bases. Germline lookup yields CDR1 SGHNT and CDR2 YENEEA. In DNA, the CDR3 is TGTGCCAGCAGCCAGAACCCAGGGACTGAAGCTTTCTTT. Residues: CASSQNPGTEAFF.

The CDR3 loop reads CASSPGLSRGRNEKLFF. The DNA of the CDR3 is TGTGCCAGCAGCCCCGGACTATCCAGGGGGAGAAATGAAAAACTGTTTTTT. The V gene is TRBV28, the J gene TRBJ1-4; 7 bases agree with TRBD1. This CDR3 contains 17 residues. Germline V gives CDR1 MDHEN, CDR2 SYDVKM. V shed 6 bases and J 5 bases; nucleotides not matched to a gene: 15.

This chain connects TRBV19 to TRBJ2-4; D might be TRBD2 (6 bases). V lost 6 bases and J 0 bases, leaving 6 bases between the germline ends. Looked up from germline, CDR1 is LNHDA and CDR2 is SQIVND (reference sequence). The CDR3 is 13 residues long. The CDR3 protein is CASRAGAKNIQYF. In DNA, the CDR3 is TGTGCCAGTAGAGCGGGAGCCAAAAACATTCAGTACTTC.

This CDR3 is CSARDGTEQYF. The CDR3 DNA reads TGCAGTGCTAGAGATGGGACCGAACAGTATTTT. This chain connects TRBV20-1 to TRBJ2-3; D is tentatively TRBD1 or TRBD2 (5 bases each). This CDR3 is 11 amino acids long. CDR1 and CDR2 (germline): DFQATT, SNEGSKA (reference sequence). Trimming pared 0 bases from V and 12 bases from J, leaving 10 bases between.

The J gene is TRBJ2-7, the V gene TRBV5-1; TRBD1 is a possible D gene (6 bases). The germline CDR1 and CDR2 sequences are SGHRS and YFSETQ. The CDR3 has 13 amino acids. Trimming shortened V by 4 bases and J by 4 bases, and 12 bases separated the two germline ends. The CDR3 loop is CASSPRGAYEQYF. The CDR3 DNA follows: TGCGCCAGCAGCCCCAGGGGAGCTTACGAGCAGTACTTC.

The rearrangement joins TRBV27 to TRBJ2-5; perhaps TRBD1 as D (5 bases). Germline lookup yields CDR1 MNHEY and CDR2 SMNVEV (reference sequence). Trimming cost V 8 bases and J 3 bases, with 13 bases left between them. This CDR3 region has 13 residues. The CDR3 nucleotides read TGTGCCAGCCAAAAGTCCAGGGAAGAGACCCAGTACTTC. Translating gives CASQKSREETQYF.

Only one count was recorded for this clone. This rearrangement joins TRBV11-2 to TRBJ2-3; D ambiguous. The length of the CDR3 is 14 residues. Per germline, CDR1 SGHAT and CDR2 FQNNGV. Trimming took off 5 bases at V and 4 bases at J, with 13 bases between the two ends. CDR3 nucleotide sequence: TGTGCCAGCAGCGAATACCGGATTGCAGATACGCAGTATTTT. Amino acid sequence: CASSEYRIADTQYF.

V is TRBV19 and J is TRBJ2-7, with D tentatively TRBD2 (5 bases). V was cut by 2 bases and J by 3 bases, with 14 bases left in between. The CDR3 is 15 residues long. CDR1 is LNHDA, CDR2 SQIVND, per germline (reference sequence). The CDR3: CASSIRSGFDYEQYF. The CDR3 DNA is TGTGCCAGTAGTATACGGTCGGGGTTTGACTACGAGCAGTACTTC.

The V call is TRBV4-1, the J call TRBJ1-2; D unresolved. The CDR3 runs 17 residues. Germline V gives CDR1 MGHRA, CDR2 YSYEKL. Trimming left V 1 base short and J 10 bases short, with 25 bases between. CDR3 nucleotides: TGCGCCAGCAGCCAAGTCAACTTGGGTCTCGACGAAGGGCTCTACACCTTC. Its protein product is CASSQVNLGLDEGLYTF.

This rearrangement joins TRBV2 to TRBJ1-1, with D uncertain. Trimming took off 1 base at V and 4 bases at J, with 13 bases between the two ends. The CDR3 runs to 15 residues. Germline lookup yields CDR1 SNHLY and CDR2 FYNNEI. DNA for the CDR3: TGTGCCAGCAGTGAAGGGTGGCCTGGGAGCACTGAAGCTTTCTTT. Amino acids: CASSEGWPGSTEAFF.

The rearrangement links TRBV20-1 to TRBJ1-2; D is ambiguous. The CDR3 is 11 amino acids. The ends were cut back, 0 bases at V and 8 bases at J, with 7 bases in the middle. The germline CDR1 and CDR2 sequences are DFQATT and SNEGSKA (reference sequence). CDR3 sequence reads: CSARDRRGYTF. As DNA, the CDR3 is TGCAGTGCTAGAGACAGGAGAGGCTACACCTTC.

Here the CDR3 DNA reads TGTGCCAGCAGCCGGGGGCTATGGGGCACCGGGGAGCTGTTTTTT. Residues: CASSRGLWGTGELFF. This chain connects TRBV2 to TRBJ2-2, with D perhaps assigned TRBD1 or TRBD2 (6 bases each). Deletions cut 6 bases from V and 4 bases from J, with 15 bases between. The germline V gene encodes CDR1 SNHLY and CDR2 FYNNEI. The CDR3 is 15 residues long. Full variable domain (missing parts from reference TRBV2 and TRBJ2-2): EPEVTQTPSHQVTQMGQEVILRCVPISNHLYFYWYRQILGQKVEFLVSFYNNEISEKSEIFDDQFSVERPDGSNFTLKIRSTKLEDSAMYFCASSRGLWGTGELFFGEGSRLTVL.

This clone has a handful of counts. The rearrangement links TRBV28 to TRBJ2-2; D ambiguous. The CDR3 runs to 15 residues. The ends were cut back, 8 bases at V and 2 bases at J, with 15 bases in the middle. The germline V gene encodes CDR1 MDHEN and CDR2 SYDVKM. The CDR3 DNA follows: TGTGCCAGCTCGGCAGACGTCCCTAACACCGGGGAGCTGTTTTTT. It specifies CASSADVPNTGELFF. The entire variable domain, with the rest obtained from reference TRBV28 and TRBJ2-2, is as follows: DVKVTQSSRYLVKRTGEKVFLECVQDMDHENMFWYRQDPGLGLRLIYFSYDVKMKEKGDIPEGYSVSREKKERFSLILESASTNQTSMYLCASSADVPNTGELFFGEGSRLTVL.

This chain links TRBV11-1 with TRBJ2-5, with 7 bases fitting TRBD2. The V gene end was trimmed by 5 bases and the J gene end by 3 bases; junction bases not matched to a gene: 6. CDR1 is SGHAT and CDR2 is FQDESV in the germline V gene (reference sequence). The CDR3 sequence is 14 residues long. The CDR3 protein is CASSHLAAEETQYF. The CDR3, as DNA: TGTGCCAGCAGCCACCTAGCGGCTGAAGAGACCCAGTACTTC. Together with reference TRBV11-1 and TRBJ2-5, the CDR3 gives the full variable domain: EAEVAQSPRYKITEKSQAVAFWCDPISGHATLYWYRQILGQGPELLVQFQDESVVDDSQLPKDRFSAERLKGVDSTLKIQPAELGDSAMYLCASSHLAAEETQYFGPGTRLLVL.

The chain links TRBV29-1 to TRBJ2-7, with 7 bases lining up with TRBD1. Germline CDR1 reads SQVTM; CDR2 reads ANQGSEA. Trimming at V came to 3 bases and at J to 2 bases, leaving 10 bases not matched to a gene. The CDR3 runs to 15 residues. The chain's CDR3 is CSVEGKGQTTYEQYF. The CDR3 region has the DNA TGCAGCGTTGAGGGTAAGGGACAGACTACCTACGAGCAGTACTTC.

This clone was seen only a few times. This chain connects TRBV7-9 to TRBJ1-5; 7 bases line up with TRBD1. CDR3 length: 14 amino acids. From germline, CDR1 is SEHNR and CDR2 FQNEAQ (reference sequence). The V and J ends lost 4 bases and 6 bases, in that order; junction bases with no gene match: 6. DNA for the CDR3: TGTGCCAGCAGCTCAACAGGGGAAATTCAGCCCCAGCATTTT. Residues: CASSSTGEIQPQHF. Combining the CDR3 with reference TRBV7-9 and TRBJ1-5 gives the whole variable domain DTGVSQNPRHKITKRGQNVTFRCDPISEHNRLYWYRQTLGQGPEFLTYFQNEAQLEKSRLLSDRFSAERPKGSFSTLEIQRTEQGDSAMYLCASSSTGEIQPQHFGDGTRLSIL.

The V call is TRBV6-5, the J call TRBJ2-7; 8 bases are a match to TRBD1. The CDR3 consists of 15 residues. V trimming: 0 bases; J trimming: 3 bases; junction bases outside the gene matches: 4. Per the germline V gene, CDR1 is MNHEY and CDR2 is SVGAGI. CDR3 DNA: TGTGCCAGCAGTTACTCGCAGGGGGCTTTCTACGAGCAGTACTTC. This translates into CASSYSQGAFYEQYF.